This T cell receptor beta chain was captured by sequencing in a study of control samples from healthy donors and cancer patients. For this clone: This could be a read error, since a much larger clone is one nucleotide away. Additional DNA sequences in this sample encode the identical CDR3.

Profiled with immunoSEQ multiplex PCR; TCRdb holds only in-frame clones, not every one. The sample lists 35,000 to 55,000 clones, roughly 65% seen once, with over 15% in the top ten. CDR1 and CDR2 (germline): MDHEN, SYDVKM. V lost 5 bases and J lost 4, with 6 bases in between. This CDR3 is 12 amino acids long. The V gene is TRBV28, the J gene TRBJ1-5, with unresolved D. The material sequenced was formalin-fixed, paraffin-embedded tissue. The sequence derives from a male donor with melanoma. CDR3 sequence reads: CASSKPNQPQHF. The CDR3 DNA is TGTGCCAGCAGTAAACCTAATCAGCCCCAGCATTTT.